The 32 T cell receptor beta chains in this list originate from one sample, sequenced in a study of shared clonotypes between healthy human individuals. Positive CCR7 selection of CD45RO-negative cells yielded the naive CD8 cells, and terminally differentiated effector memory CD45RA+ cells were excluded. Libraries were prepared by immunoSEQ multiplex PCR; TCRdb keeps only in-frame clonotypes and omits some of them. This sample has roughly 2 million clones, with approximately 95% found just once. The material sequenced was naive CD8+ T cells sorted from blood. The receptor source for this set is a man between 18 and 35 years old in good health.

This clone occurred once. The V and J genes are TRBV5-4 and TRBJ2-7, with D uncertain. This CDR3 is 14 amino acids long. V was trimmed by 0 bases and J by 0 bases, leaving 7 bases between them. From germline, CDR1 is SGHNT and CDR2 YYREEE (reference sequence). Written as DNA, the CDR3 is TGTGCCAGCAGCTTGGACCTGAGCTCCTACGAGCAGTACTTC. Translated, it gives CASSLDLSSYEQYF.

The chain uses TRBV29-1 and TRBJ2-7; D is undetermined. The CDR3 spans 13 residues. The V end was cut by 4 bases, the J end by 0 bases, with 10 bases between. Germline assignment: CDR1 SQVTM and CDR2 ANQGSEA. This CDR3 is CSVVVESSYEQYF. As DNA, the CDR3 is TGCAGCGTTGTGGTGGAAAGCTCCTACGAGCAGTACTTC.

This clone was seen only once. The genes are TRBV7-9 and TRBJ2-5; 7 nucleotides match TRBD2. This CDR3 has 15 amino acids. The V and J ends lost 6 bases and 5 bases, in that order; junction bases with no gene match: 12. Germline assignment: CDR1 SEHNR and CDR2 FQNEAQ (reference sequence). CDR3 sequence (DNA): TGTGCCAGCAGGTCTAGGGCGGGAGAGGGGGAGACCCAGTACTTC. Protein: CASRSRAGEGETQYF.

V usage is TRBV5-4 and J usage is TRBJ2-7; either TRBD1 or TRBD2 may supply D (5 bases each). Trimming took off 4 bases at V and 2 bases at J, with 16 bases between the two ends. This CDR3 region has 15 residues. Germline V gene lookup returns CDR1 SGHNT and CDR2 YYREEE (reference sequence). CDR3 in amino acids: CASSGSGTNPYEQYF. CDR3 nucleotides: TGTGCCAGCAGCGGATCCGGGACCAATCCCTACGAGCAGTACTTC.

Note on this clone: Other DNA variants within this sample encode the same CDR3. The rearrangement links TRBV7-2 to TRBJ2-3; D is undetermined. The length of the CDR3 is 15 residues. The V gene lost 1 base and the J gene lost 4 bases, with 12 bases spanning the gap. The germline CDR1 and CDR2 sequences are SGHTA and FQGNSA. CDR3 protein: CASSLGGSEADTQYF. The CDR3 nucleotides are TGTGCCAGCAGCTTAGGTGGATCCGAGGCAGATACGCAGTATTTT.

Of note for this clone: The sample holds other DNA sequences that translate to the same CDR3. The V and J genes are TRBV27 and TRBJ1-2; 9 bases fit TRBD1. J lost 5 bases, V lost 3 bases, and 1 base had no gene match. Looked up from germline, CDR1 is MNHEY and CDR2 is SMNVEV (reference sequence). The CDR3 has 13 amino acids. CDR3 DNA sequence: TGTGCCAGCAGTTTCGGGACAGGGTATGGCTACACCTTC. It translates to CASSFGTGYGYTF.

This sequence joins TRBV30 and TRBJ2-3, with 11 bases lining up with TRBD1. V shed 3 bases, J shed 6 bases, and the junction held 8 bases outside the gene matches. CDR1 GTSNPN and CDR2 SVGIG come from the germline V gene (reference sequence). CDR3 length: 15 residues. CDR3 sequence (DNA): TGTGCCTGGAGCCGGGGACAGGGGGACGGGGATACGCAGTATTTT. It yields the protein CAWSRGQGDGDTQYF.

With regard to this clone: The identical CDR3 is also encoded by other nucleotide sequences in the sample. This chain links TRBV4-1 with TRBJ1-2; no clear D gene. There are 13 residues in the CDR3. Trimming stripped 2 bases from V and 1 base from J, with 5 bases between. CDR1 is MGHRA and CDR2 is YSYEKL in the germline V gene. In DNA form, the CDR3 reads TGCGCCAGCAGCCAAACCATTAACTATGGCTACACCTTC. It yields the protein CASSQTINYGYTF.

This clone was detected once. J is TRBJ2-5 and V is TRBV4-1; a weak D match, TRBD1 (5 bases). Gene TRBJ2-7 matches the end of the DNA better, so the J call may be wrong. The germline V gene encodes CDR1 MGHRA and CDR2 YSYEKL. The CDR3 extends over 12 amino acids. CDR3 region: CASSQSGYEQYF. The CDR3 DNA reads TGCGCCAGCAGCCAATCAGGGTACGAGCAGTACTTC.

The chain recombines TRBV19 with TRBJ1-5; D is unresolved. Trimming shortened V by 6 bases and J by 2 bases, and 14 bases separated the two germline ends. The length of the CDR3 is 15 residues. CDR1 and CDR2 (germline): LNHDA, SQIVND (reference sequence). CDR3 DNA: TGTGCCAGTAGGGACCGGGAGCTTCGCAATCAGCCCCAGCATTTT. It encodes CASRDRELRNQPQHF.

The chain employs TRBV2 and TRBJ1-2; D gene unclear. V was pared by 9 bases and J by 0 bases, with 8 bases between. CDR1 SNHLY and CDR2 FYNNEI come from the germline V gene. CDR3 length equals 12 residues. CDR3 bases: TGTGCCAGTGGCCCCTCTAACTATGGCTACACCTTC. Amino acid sequence: CASGPSNYGYTF.

This chain links TRBV9 with TRBJ2-4, with TRBD2 as a possible D gene (6 bases). In germline, CDR1 is SGDLS, CDR2 YYNGEE. Deletions cut 2 bases from V and 3 bases from J, with 12 bases between. CDR3 size: 15 residues. This CDR3 reads CASSVGGNGKNIQYF. The CDR3 region has the DNA TGTGCCAGCAGCGTCGGGGGTAACGGCAAAAACATTCAGTACTTC.

This chain links TRBV10-3 with TRBJ2-1; D is possibly TRBD2 (6 bases). CDR1 is ENHRY, CDR2 SYGVKD, per germline. The CDR3 has 20 residues. The V gene lost 2 bases and the J gene lost 3 bases, with 26 bases spanning the gap. CDR3 residues: CAISEPESSANSGYYNEQFF. The CDR3 coding sequence is TGTGCCATCAGTGAGCCTGAGAGTTCCGCCAATAGCGGTTACTACAATGAGCAGTTCTTC.

This CDR3 is CASSLGLEESYEQYF. In nucleotides, the CDR3 is TGTGCCAGCAGCTTGGGGCTAGAGGAATCCTACGAGCAGTACTTC. This sequence joins TRBV5-4 and TRBJ2-7; D gene uncertain. The CDR3 sequence is 15 residues long. Germline assignment: CDR1 SGHNT and CDR2 YYREEE (reference sequence). V was cut by 0 bases and J by 1 base, with 11 bases left in between.

V and J are TRBV6-5 and TRBJ2-7, with D perhaps matching TRBD2 (5 bases). Trimming pared 2 bases from V and 3 bases from J, leaving 11 bases between. CDR1 is MNHEY, CDR2 SVGAGI, per germline. The CDR3 spans 14 residues. CDR3 residues: CASSYRGLGYEQYF. As DNA, the CDR3 is TGTGCCAGCAGTTACCGGGGTCTGGGCTACGAGCAGTACTTC.

The chain recombines TRBV19 with TRBJ2-1; 11 bases match TRBD2. Trimming cost V 6 bases and J 7 bases; bases outside gene matches: 5. Germline V gives CDR1 LNHDA, CDR2 SQIVND (reference sequence). The CDR3 extends over 14 amino acids. The CDR3 loop is CASRVAGGPNEQFF. As DNA, the CDR3 is TGTGCCAGTAGAGTAGCGGGAGGGCCGAATGAGCAGTTCTTC.

This clone was picked up one time. The chain uses TRBV9 and TRBJ2-2; 7 bases fit TRBD2. Unmatched junction bases numbered 12, after V lost 4 bases and J lost 6 bases. The CDR3 is 16 residues long. In germline, CDR1 is SGDLS, CDR2 YYNGEE. The chain's CDR3 is CASSPWGGDFAGELFF. As DNA, the CDR3 is TGTGCCAGCAGCCCATGGGGAGGGGACTTCGCCGGGGAGCTGTTTTTT.

This rearrangement joins TRBV7-2 to TRBJ2-7; a weak D match, TRBD2 (6 bases). This CDR3 comprises 13 residues. CDR1 is SGHTA and CDR2 is FQGNSA in the germline V gene. V was trimmed by 5 bases and J by 6 bases, leaving 14 bases between them. DNA of the CDR3: TGTGCCAGCAGCAATTCATTGGGGGGCGAGCAGTACTTC. Translated, it gives CASSNSLGGEQYF.

V is TRBV7-8 and J is TRBJ2-2; D remains unclear. Trimming shortened V by 8 bases and J by 1 base, and 5 bases separated the two germline ends. This CDR3 spans 12 amino acids. Per the germline V gene, CDR1 is SGHVS and CDR2 is FQNEAQ. CDR3 in amino acids: CASPQNTGELFF. Written as DNA, the CDR3 is TGTGCCAGCCCGCAGAACACCGGGGAGCTGTTTTTT.

J is TRBJ2-3 and V is TRBV27, with D perhaps TRBD1 or TRBD2 (5 bases each). Per germline, CDR1 MNHEY and CDR2 SMNVEV (reference sequence). The V end was cut by 3 bases, the J end by 6 bases, with 13 bases between. The CDR3 runs 14 residues. As DNA, the CDR3 is TGTGCCAGCAGTTTTGGGGGAGAGAAGGATACGCAGTATTTT. Translating it yields CASSFGGEKDTQYF.

This clone came up a few times. The rearrangement joins TRBV2 to TRBJ2-1; 14 bases are a match to TRBD2. The CDR3 extends over 14 amino acids. Germline V gene lookup returns CDR1 SNHLY and CDR2 FYNNEI. The ends lost 6 bases at V and 8 bases at J; junction bases unmatched: 3. The CDR3 bases are TGTGCCAGCAGCGGACTAGCGGGGGGCTATGAGCAGTTCTTC. Its translation is CASSGLAGGYEQFF. Full variable domain (rest looked up from reference TRBV2 and TRBJ2-1): EPEVTQTPSHQVTQMGQEVILRCVPISNHLYFYWYRQILGQKVEFLVSFYNNEISEKSEIFDDQFSVERPDGSNFTLKIRSTKLEDSAMYFCASSGLAGGYEQFFGPGTRLTVL.

The genes are TRBV5-8 and TRBJ1-2; D is uncertain. The V end was cut by 4 bases, the J end by 5 bases, with 21 bases between. Germline CDR1 reads SGHTS; CDR2 reads YDEGEE. CDR3 length: 16 amino acids. CDR3 residues: CASSDVPPGEQYGYTF. Here the CDR3 DNA reads TGTGCCAGCAGCGACGTTCCCCCTGGGGAGCAGTATGGCTACACCTTC.

The rearrangement links TRBV10-2 to TRBJ1-3; TRBD1 matches at 7 bases. V shed 9 bases and J 1 base; nucleotides not matched to a gene: 3. This CDR3 spans 13 amino acids. CDR1 is WSHSY and CDR2 is SAAADI in the germline V gene. CDR3 DNA: TGCGCCAGTGGACAGGTATCTGGAAACACCATATATTTT. It translates to CASGQVSGNTIYF.

The chain uses TRBV2 and TRBJ1-2; D is undetermined. This CDR3 spans 15 amino acids. Trimming took off 4 bases at V and 1 base at J, with 13 bases between the two ends. CDR1 and CDR2 (germline): SNHLY, FYNNEI. CDR3 bases: TGTGCCAGCAGTGCGTGGGCTGAAGGTAACTATGGCTACACCTTC. This gives the protein CASSAWAEGNYGYTF.

The V and J genes are TRBV2 and TRBJ1-1; 9 bases are a match to TRBD1. Germline V lookup: CDR1 SNHLY, CDR2 FYNNEI. Trimming removed 6 bases from V and 4 bases from J; junction bases left unmatched: 3. This CDR3 has 13 amino acids. Here the CDR3 reads CASSPQGATEAFF. CDR3 in DNA: TGTGCCAGCAGCCCACAGGGGGCCACTGAAGCTTTCTTT.

The CDR3, as DNA: TGTGCCAGTAGTATAGGTAGCGGGAGCCCCTACGAGCAGTACTTC. Translating gives CASSIGSGSPYEQYF. The V call is TRBV19, the J call TRBJ2-7; 9 positions agree with TRBD2. The V gene end was trimmed by 1 base and the J gene end by 2 bases; junction bases not matched to a gene: 3. The CDR3 covers 15 residues. The germline V gene has CDR1 LNHDA and CDR2 SQIVND (reference sequence).

The chain joins TRBV5-4 to TRBJ2-7, with a weak D call TRBD2 (5 bases). Germline V gives CDR1 SGHNT, CDR2 YYREEE (reference sequence). The CDR3 sequence is 14 residues long. Trimming pared 0 bases from V and 1 base from J, leaving 8 bases between. The chain's CDR3 is CASSLDPGSYEQYF. The CDR3 DNA is TGTGCCAGCAGCTTGGATCCGGGATCCTACGAGCAGTACTTC. The variable domain in full, completed from reference TRBV5-4 and TRBJ2-7, reads ETGVTQSPTHLIKTRGQQVTLRCSSQSGHNTVSWYQQALGQGPQFIFQYYREEENGRGNFPPRFSGLQFPNYSSELNVNALELDDSALYLCASSLDPGSYEQYFGPGTRLTVT.

V is TRBV5-4 and J is TRBJ1-2, with D unresolved. V was trimmed by 3 bases and J by 4 bases, leaving 10 bases between them. This CDR3 spans 13 amino acids. In germline, CDR1 is SGHNT, CDR2 YYREEE (reference sequence). The CDR3 reads CASSSDASYGYTF. CDR3 DNA sequence: TGTGCCAGCAGCTCGGACGCCTCCTATGGCTACACCTTC.

The V gene is TRBV19, the J gene TRBJ1-2; D might be TRBD1 (5 bases). V was shortened by 4 bases and J by 5 bases, with 8 bases between the two germline ends. Germline lookup yields CDR1 LNHDA and CDR2 SQIVND (reference sequence). This CDR3 comprises 12 residues. The CDR3 loop is CASSTRAYGYTF. As DNA, the CDR3 is TGTGCCAGTAGTACCAGGGCGTATGGCTACACCTTC. The full variable domain, in which reference TRBV19 and TRBJ1-2 provide the parts outside the CDR3, is DGGITQSPKYLFRKEGQNVTLSCEQNLNHDAMYWYRQDPGQGLRLIYYSQIVNDFQKGDIAEGYSVSREKKESFPLTVTSAQKNPTAFYLCASSTRAYGYTFGSGTRLTVV.

This chain uses TRBV7-9 with TRBJ1-4; 7 bases align to TRBD1. CDR1 and CDR2 from the germline V gene are SEHNR and FQNEAQ (reference sequence). The CDR3 contains 18 residues. J was trimmed by 1 base and V by 5 bases; bases with no gene match: 13. In DNA, the CDR3 is TGTGCCAGCAGCAGCCAAGGGACAGCCGAACGAACTAATGAAAAACTGTTTTTT. Translation: CASSSQGTAERTNEKLFF.

The V and J genes are TRBV4-1 and TRBJ2-7; D is possibly TRBD2 (6 bases). V was clipped by 6 bases and J by 0 bases, with 12 bases between them. CDR1 is MGHRA, CDR2 YSYEKL, per germline. CDR3 length: 14 residues. The CDR3 spells CASRTTGSSYEQYF. The CDR3 coding sequence is TGCGCCAGCAGAACCACCGGGAGCTCCTACGAGCAGTACTTC.

The chain combines TRBV9 with TRBJ1-4, with no clear D. The CDR3 is made up of 17 amino acids. The V gene lost 0 bases and the J gene lost 4 bases, with 16 bases spanning the gap. The germline V gene has CDR1 SGDLS and CDR2 YYNGEE. Here the CDR3 DNA reads TGTGCCAGCAGCGTAGTCCCCGACTGGAGGAGTAATGAAAAACTGTTTTTT. Amino acid sequence: CASSVVPDWRSNEKLFF.